The TCR beta chain described here comes from a study of CXCR3-negative and CXCR3-positive naive CD8 T cells. General observations from the study: Similar TRBV-TRBJ usage characterized naive CXCR3-negative and CXCR3-positive cells; memory cells differed. TRB CDR3s of CXCR3-positive naive cells were more hydrophobic than those of CXCR3-negative naive cells.

CD45RO-CCR7+CD27+CD95- cells counted as naive CD8+ T cells. Comment on this clonotype: Its specificity is not known.

The CDR3 has 16 amino acids. CDR1 SNHLY and CDR2 FYNNEI come from the germline V gene. 5' RACE that incorporated UMI labels was used to prepare the TRB cDNA libraries. From the 5' RACE reads, TCRdb lists one entry per CDR3 protein and no DNA. This table lists roughly 40,000 distinct CDR3 sequences. The material sequenced was naive CXCR3- CD8+ T cells from blood. The subset denotes: CD45RO-CCR7+CD27+CD95- naive CD8+ T cells lacking CXCR3 (TNR3-). This clonotype originated in a human donor in good health. Some clones in this sample may be carry-over from other donors' samples. V usage is TRBV2 and J usage is TRBJ2-3; the TCRdb D gene call, TRBD2, has no DNA to confirm it. The CDR3: CASRERRDSLTDTQYF.